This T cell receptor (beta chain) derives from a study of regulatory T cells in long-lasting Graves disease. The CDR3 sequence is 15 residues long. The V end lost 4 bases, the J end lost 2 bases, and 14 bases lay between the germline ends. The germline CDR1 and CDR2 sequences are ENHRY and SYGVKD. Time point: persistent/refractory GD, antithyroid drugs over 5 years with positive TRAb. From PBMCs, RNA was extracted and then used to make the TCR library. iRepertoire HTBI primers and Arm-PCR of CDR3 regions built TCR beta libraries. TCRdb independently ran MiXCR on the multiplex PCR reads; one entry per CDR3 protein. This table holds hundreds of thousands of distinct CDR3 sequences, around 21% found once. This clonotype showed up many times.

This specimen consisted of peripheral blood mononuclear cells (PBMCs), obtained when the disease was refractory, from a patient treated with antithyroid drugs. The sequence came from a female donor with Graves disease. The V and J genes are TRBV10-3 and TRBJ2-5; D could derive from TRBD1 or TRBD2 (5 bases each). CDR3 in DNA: TGTGCCATCAGTGGGGAGAGACAGACACAAGAGACCCAGTACTTC. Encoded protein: CAISGERQTQETQYF.